This T cell receptor (beta chain) was obtained from a study of human T cells and chemical hapten exposure. General study results and limits: DPC sensitization left the count of TCRs above 1 in 1000 unchanged. Given that the donors had alopecia, their immune response may differ from that seen in healthy people.

The sample's time point: patch test 3, about 24 weeks after DPC sensitization. As to treatment: therapeutic diphenylcyclopropenone sensitization with weekly scalp DPC. Total RNA was isolated from unfractionated whole blood. The germline gives CDR1 MNHEY, CDR2 SVGEGT. V was cut by 7 bases and J by 6 bases, with 18 bases left in between. CDR3 length: 14 amino acids. The study's library attached unique molecular identifiers to single cDNA molecules. TCRdb fed the RACE reads into MiXCR, producing one record per CDR3 protein. This table has tens of thousands of distinct CDR3 sequences, around 10% appearing once. This clonotype appeared many times. Its matching antigen is unknown.

Sequencing used whole blood, obtained in connection with sensitization to the hapten diphenylcyclopropenone (DPC). The chain combines TRBV6-2 or TRBV6-3 with TRBJ1-1; possible D gene TRBD1, 5 bases. This clonotype originated in a woman aged 45-59 years with alopecia areata. Some clones in this sample may be carry-over from other donors' samples. The CDR3 sequence is CASNVVGRMAEAFF. The CDR3 DNA sequence: TGTGCCAGCAACGTTGTGGGGCGCATGGCTGAAGCTTTCTTT.